What follows describes a single TCR beta chain. Which antigen it targets is not known. For CDR1 and CDR2, the germline V gene lists MNHEY and SVGAGI. V is reduced by 0 bases and J by 5 bases, leaving a spacing of 10 bases between them. The CDR3 has 14 amino acids, counting the end cysteine and phenylalanine. Only the CDR3 part of the read is kept: 42 bases, read in frame from the first base. Preparation of the library involved the immunoSEQ multiplex PCR assay. The multiplex PCR relied on a mix of 60 forward primers for TCR Vbeta segments and 13 reverse primers for TCR Jbeta segments. Amplification of the CDR3 region of rearranged TCR beta genes was performed with a multiplex PCR assay on genomic DNA. Amplified TCR beta libraries were sequenced as 87-base-pair reads on the Illumina HiSeq System. The authors' analysis ran thus. Across the 640 or so repertoires, a later analysis counted approximately 83 million unique TCR beta chains, 8.5 million to 12 million of which were shared by at least two donors. Raw reads were error-corrected and collapsed into unique sequences by a nearest-neighbor algorithm in which closely related sequences were merged to remove PCR and sequencing errors. To assign V, D and J gene segments, CDR3 sequences were aligned to IMGT reference sequences. For a sequence to be retained, a match of at least six nucleotides was required to both a V gene segment and a J gene segment. A rearrangement counted as productive if the CDR3 had no stop codons and remained in frame with V and J, and every other rearrangement counted as non-productive. CDR3 was defined by IMGT convention, running from the second conserved V-encoded cysteine to the conserved J-encoded phenylalanine. In an earlier analysis of around 600 of the donors, sequences lacking an unambiguous match to a single V gene segment were excluded. In an earlier analysis of 587 of the donors, a V segment was called functional when productive rearrangements were above 56.7%, and segregating when the standard deviation between donors exceeded 5%. To diagnose cytomegalovirus status from the catalog of TCR beta chain sequences, a statistical classification framework was built. V and J gene assignment, in a later analysis, came from comparing TCR nucleotide sequences with IMGT/GENE-DB human TR gene sequences. The TCRdist pipeline was used in a later analysis to assign CDR3 sequences and most-parsimonious VDJ recombination scenarios. In a later analysis, each TCR beta chain was defined by its CDR3 amino acid sequence together with its V-gene family, and reads without a unique V-gene family were excluded. To address suspected cross-contamination and a sequencing artifact, a later analysis removed 550 to 750 highly shared, low-generation-probability nucleotide sequences. In a later analysis, a clonal expansion index was calculated for each public chain from normalized within-repertoire ranks of inferred template counts. In a later analysis, generation probabilities were computed with a VDJ recombination model fitted to out-of-frame rearrangements, and the resulting probabilities were checked against IGoR. A later analysis scored TCR-TCR, TCR-HLA and TCR-CMV co-occurrence with hypergeometric tests, applying a repertoire-size bias correction to TCR pairs. A later analysis estimated false discovery rates by permuting HLA or CMV assignments 20 times. In a later analysis, co-occurring TCRs were grouped using DBSCAN, with TCRdist sequence similarity added in when clustering inside HLA-allele-positive subsets. For co-occurrence clustering, repertoires with fewer than 30,000 or more than 120,000 public chains were excluded, along with roughly 5 repertoires with anomalous nucleotide sharing. What TCRdb holds here is the immuneACCESS table cut down to in-frame rearrangements. Part of the clones is not present; checked against another copy, under half of the missing clones reflect an unresolved V gene, and the others are unexplained. That table gives V, J and clone size, and the DNA gave D and trimming. In this sample's table one finds 150,000 to 200,000 clones. The ten most abundant clones make up 0.65% to 0.9% of the sample.

The cohort consisted of 600 to 750 healthy bone marrow donors. At the time of sampling, every cohort member was nominally healthy, though immune exposures that went unrecorded were likely present. The donor was CMV seropositive and was included in the group of 270 or so seropositive cohort members. Each donor provided a peripheral blood sample, and peripheral blood mononuclear cells were used for TCR beta sequencing. The Qiagen DNeasy Blood Extraction Kit was used to extract genomic DNA from the blood cell samples. This record belongs to a study of cytomegalovirus exposure and HLA in healthy donors listed by TCRdb under 2017. For the study in its entirety: An earlier analysis of several hundred of the donors reported 250 to 300 Gb of sequence data and approximately 110 million unique TCR beta sequences from roughly 180 million T cells. HLA typing included class I and class II loci at four-digit resolution. Among the roughly 400 genotyped donors, approximately 76% belonged to the genetic ancestry cluster associated with self-reported Caucasian donors. An earlier analysis of approximately 580 of the donors used high-throughput TCR beta sequencing to judge whether each TCR beta V gene segment behaved as functional or pseudogenic. The number of donors typed differed by locus, with 629-630 for A, B, C, DRB1 and DQB1, over 500 for DQA1, under 610 for DPA1, and some 470 for DPB1. Donor age, sex, ethnicity and CMV serostatus were collected together with the repertoire data. All discovery cohort repertoires had been generated using a single sequencing platform. To study patterns of TCR occurrence, a later analysis re-analyzed previously published TCR beta repertoires from just over 650 donors and added high-resolution HLA genotyping. An early release that covered around 590 HLA-typed donors contained approximately 300 gigabases of sequencing data and 80 million or so unique TCR sequences. The T cell repertoires of 666 subjects were profiled by immunosequencing and related to cytomegalovirus serostatus. In a later genetic analysis, genome-wide SNP genotypes for about 55% of the roughly 670 donors were used, and that subset was treated as a discovery cohort. Along with the approximately 600-subject first cohort, a separate validation cohort of 120 different subjects was used. High-throughput TCR immunosequencing, statistical association of individual TCRs with disease status, and machine learning were combined to predict cytomegalovirus infection status. The study aimed to test whether signatures of past pathogen exposure could be identified by cataloging public T cell receptors. Across 300 to 500 genotyped donors of the cohort, an average of about 240,000 unique TCR beta nucleotide sequences per donor were sequenced, and roughly a sixth of those sequences were non-productive. Roughly 5 DR-DQ haplotypes were treated as single units for association and clustering because of strong linkage in the cohort. Rather than using new phenotypic data, the later analysis identified candidate immune exposures from TCR beta sequences and from how often those sequences occurred across donors.

Overall results and qualifications from the work: Presence/absence analyses assumed roughly uniform sequencing depth across donors, an assumption that may not hold. In a later analysis, most CMV-associated TCR beta chains were found to appear HLA-restricted, with HLA associations seemingly driven largely by CMV exposure. CMV serostatus was the only immune exposure information available for the cohort. The study gave a list of under 200 TCR beta chains associated with cytomegalovirus. The authors suggested that the approach could potentially be extended to other disease states and immunological phenotypes. In a later analysis, several top co-occurrence clusters were reported to appear linked to parvovirus B19, influenza, CMV and Epstein-Barr virus. A cluster of highly shared sequence variants was judged likely to represent a technical artifact of the sequencing pipeline. According to a later analysis, TCR association rates differed among HLA loci, with DRB1 alleles showing the most associated TCRs and HLA-C alleles showing the fewest. An association between a missense DCLRE1C variant and V-gene and J-gene trimming of TCR beta chains was found in a later genetic analysis and replicated in an independent cohort. Correlated functional status among segregating V segments might reflect linkage disequilibrium, but an unknown experimental factor could not be ruled out. The 87-base-pair reads could not distinguish some IMGT-functional V segments, including TRBV6-2 and TRBV6-3, so those segments were excluded. In vitro tests confirmed that a few of the cytomegalovirus-associated TCR beta chains recognize cytomegalovirus antigens. At a false discovery rate of 0.05, a later analysis linked about 16,000 TCR beta sequences to specific HLA alleles. Compared with equally common non-associated chains, HLA-associated TCR beta chains in a later analysis were more clonally expanded and had lower generation probabilities. In this cohort, only TCR beta chains were sequenced, and detectable features were limited by the absence of alpha or paired-chain data. Because HLA typing was unavailable for some donors at each locus, only the typed subset was used in association tests. The classifier was reported to diagnose cytomegalovirus status with high specificity and sensitivity in both the original cohort and the validation cohort. An earlier analysis of some 560 of the donors showed that most TCR beta V segments appeared in productive rearrangements either about 87% or about 30% of the time, which broadly matched IMGT annotations. When HLA alleles, especially DR and DQ, strongly co-occurred, TCR associations were difficult to assign to individual alleles. Most TCR sequences were seen in very few donors, while some public TCRs were found in many individuals. A further reported finding was that TCR beta sequences accurately predicted the HLA-A and HLA-B alleles for most subjects in the first cohort. Because counts were too low, seventeen rarely observed V segments, including chromosome 9 orphons, were excluded from the earlier analysis of about 500 of the donors. In a later genetic analysis, fewer N-insertions in productive TCRs were reported among donors in an Asian-associated ancestry cluster than the roughly 670-donor mean.

Sequenced material: PBMCs. The source is a woman aged 18-29 years in good health and CMV-seropositive. Here the chain combines TRBV6-5 and TRBJ1-2, with the D gene uncertain. The DNA is TGTGCCAGCAGTTACTCGACCAGCGATTATGGCTACACCTTC. Translation gives CASSYSTSDYGYTF.